This T cell receptor (beta chain) emerged from a study of blood T cells in healthy people across ages. Trimming stripped 1 base from V and 6 bases from J, with 15 bases between. CDR1 and CDR2 from the germline V gene are SGHVS and FNYEAQ. The CDR3 is made up of 16 amino acids. A second PCR of 7 to 11 cycles used a sample-barcoded 5' primer and a J-beta primer mix. One entry per CDR3 protein, called by TCRdb with MiXCR from the 5' RACE reads. This table holds some 800,000 distinct CDR3 sequences, 44% found once. This receptor was obtained from a man in his sixties in good health. The chain recombines TRBV7-6 with TRBJ2-2; a possible D gene is TRBD2 (5 bases). Sequencing input: blood. The CDR3 is CASSLDRVAKAGELFF. CDR3 nucleotides: TGTGCCAGCAGCTTAGATCGGGTAGCGAAGGCCGGGGAGCTGTTTTTT.